Listed here are 25 T cell receptor beta chains from one sample, sequenced in a study of CD8 T cells in Susac syndrome. With random hexamers, reverse transcription was performed on about 0.5 to 1 ug of RNA. Via MiXCR, TCRdb re-called the immunoSEQ multiplex PCR reads, giving one row per CDR3 protein. The sample has 25,000 to 35,000 distinct CDR3 sequences, around 95% seen once. The sequenced sample was CD8+ T cells from PBMCs. The receptor source for this set is a human donor in good health.

CDR3 amino acids: CASSQDGTYSYEQYF. The CDR3 DNA sequence: TGTGCCAGCAGCCAAGATGGGACTTACTCCTACGAGCAGTACTTC. The chain links TRBV3-1 to TRBJ2-7, with D possibly matching TRBD2 (6 bases). CDR3 size: 15 residues. CDR1 is LGHDT and CDR2 is YNNKEL in the germline V gene (reference sequence). V lost 0 bases to trimming and J lost 0 bases, with 9 bases between them.

This clonotype was recorded only once. Likely a read error: the CDR3 ends without its conserved phenylalanine or tryptophan. Here the CDR3 reads CASSEPQGGRDYGYTL. CDR3 nucleotide sequence: TGCGCCAGCAGTGAGCCACAGGGAGGAAGGGACTATGGCTACACCCTC. The chain uses TRBV10-2 and TRBJ1-2; the D gene is possibly TRBD1 (6 bases). Germline assignment: CDR1 WSHSY and CDR2 SAAADI. V gave up 2 bases and J gave up 3 bases, with 16 bases separating them. The CDR3 is made up of 16 amino acids.

The CDR3: CASSLRISGGVPKSSYNEQFF. CDR3 DNA: TGTGCCAGCAGCCTCCGCATTAGCGGGGGGGTTCCGAAAAGCTCCTACAATGAGCAGTTCTTC. The chain employs TRBV3-1 and TRBJ2-1, with TRBD2 matching over 11 bases. Germline V CDR1 and CDR2: LGHDT, YNNKEL (reference sequence). Unmatched junction bases numbered 17, after V lost 4 bases and J lost 0 bases. The CDR3 is 21 amino acids.

The V gene is TRBV9, the J gene TRBJ2-1; 7 positions match TRBD2. The CDR3 contains 13 residues. With 4 bases clipped from V and 5 bases from J, the junction kept 3 bases outside the gene matches. Germline-derived CDR1 and CDR2 are SGDLS and YYNGEE. In nucleotides, the CDR3 is TGTGCCAGCAGCATGGCGGGGGACAATGAGCAGTTCTTC. This gives the protein CASSMAGDNEQFF.

The chain combines TRBV6-6 with TRBJ1-5, with TRBD1 matching 9 bases. J lost 8 bases, V lost 5 bases, and 13 bases had no gene match. The germline V gene has CDR1 MNHNY and CDR2 SVGAGI (reference sequence). This CDR3 is built from 16 residues. The CDR3 region is CASSATTTGTGKPQHF. The CDR3 nucleotides are TGTGCCAGCAGTGCTACCACTACCGGGACAGGGAAGCCCCAGCATTTT.

The V call is TRBV7-2, the J call TRBJ1-1; TRBD1 is a possible D gene (5 bases). The V gene lost 5 bases and the J gene lost 4 bases, with 20 bases spanning the gap. The CDR3 contains 16 residues. Germline CDR1 is SGHTA and CDR2 is FQGNSA. The CDR3 region is CASSLGVGGTGTEAFF. The DNA of the CDR3 is TGTGCCAGCAGCCTAGGGGTTGGGGGTACGGGCACTGAAGCTTTCTTT.

J is TRBJ1-1 and V is TRBV27; 7 bases line up with TRBD1. The trim removed 7 bases at V and 0 bases at J, leaving 8 bases unmatched. The CDR3 consists of 15 residues. Germline V gene lookup returns CDR1 MNHEY and CDR2 SMNVEV (reference sequence). The CDR3 reads CASTRGTAMNTEAFF. DNA for the CDR3: TGTGCCAGCACCCGCGGGACAGCCATGAACACTGAAGCTTTCTTT.

The rearrangement joins TRBV29-1 to TRBJ2-3; possibly TRBD1 or TRBD2 for D (5 bases each). The CDR3 is 15 residues long. V was clipped by 6 bases and J by 3 bases, with 19 bases between them. CDR1 SQVTM and CDR2 ANQGSEA come from the germline V gene. CDR3 in DNA: TGCAGCGTAGAGGGACGGGGCACTAAGACAGATACGCAGTATTTT. As protein: CSVEGRGTKTDTQYF.

The V and J genes are TRBV6-5 and TRBJ2-5; D gene unclear. Trimming left V 2 bases short and J 7 bases short, with 14 bases between. This CDR3 spans 14 amino acids. The germline CDR1 and CDR2 sequences are MNHEY and SVGAGI. DNA of the CDR3: TGTGCCAGCAGTTACCAAGGCACCCTAGGGACCCAGTACTTC. Translating gives CASSYQGTLGTQYF.

The J gene is TRBJ2-3, the V gene TRBV7-9; the D is unclear. Germline V gives CDR1 SEHNR, CDR2 FQNEAQ (reference sequence). The germline V and J ends were trimmed by 5 bases and 2 bases, with 17 bases remaining between them. The CDR3 contains 16 residues. CDR3: CASSPKYPTTTDTQYF. DNA for the CDR3: TGTGCCAGCAGCCCGAAATACCCCACGACCACAGATACGCAGTATTTT. Supplemented by reference TRBV7-9 and TRBJ2-3, the full variable domain reads DTGVSQNPRHKITKRGQNVTFRCDPISEHNRLYWYRQTLGQGPEFLTYFQNEAQLEKSRLLSDRFSAERPKGSFSTLEIQRTEQGDSAMYLCASSPKYPTTTDTQYFGPGTRLTVL.

This clonotype was counted once. This chain links TRBV14 with TRBJ1-2; TRBD1 might be the D (5 bases). The CDR3 runs 14 residues. The V gene lost 3 bases and the J gene lost 4 bases, with 12 bases spanning the gap. Per the germline V gene, CDR1 is SGHDN and CDR2 is FVKESK. The DNA for the CDR3 is TGTGCCAGCAGCCAGGGGGAGGCACCCTATGGCTACACCTTC. Translated: CASSQGEAPYGYTF.

The chain uses TRBV5-6 and TRBJ1-1; D not certain. This CDR3 has 15 residues. Germline assignment: CDR1 SGHDT and CDR2 YYEEEE. V lost 2 bases, J lost 6 bases, and 17 bases lay in between. CDR3 protein: CASSFRYGDLPEAFF. DNA for the CDR3: TGTGCCAGCAGCTTTAGGTACGGGGATCTTCCTGAAGCTTTCTTT.

The chain uses TRBV15 and TRBJ2-1; D is perhaps TRBD2 (5 bases). The germline CDR1 and CDR2 sequences are LNHNV and YYDKDF (reference sequence). The CDR3 is made up of 15 amino acids. V was clipped by 7 bases and J by 9 bases, with 22 bases between them. CDR3 in amino acids: CATNAMEAGGSEQFF. CDR3 sequence (DNA): TGTGCCACCAACGCGATGGAGGCCGGAGGTAGTGAGCAGTTCTTC. Full variable domain (outside the CDR3, taken from reference TRBV15 and TRBJ2-1): DAMVIQNPRYQVTQFGKPVTLSCSQTLNHNVMYWYQQKSSQAPKLLFHYYDKDFNNEADTPDNFQSRRPNTSFCFLDIRSPGLGDTAMYLCATNAMEAGGSEQFFGPGTRLTVL.

Notes on this clonotype: Compared with germline, one end of the junction differs, possibly owing to a read error. The chain employs TRBV7-7 and TRBJ2-1; possible D gene TRBD1, 5 bases. The CDR3 runs 13 residues. The germline CDR1 and CDR2 sequences are SSHAT and FNYEAQ (reference sequence). The CDR3 is CASSLDRYNEQFF. The DNA of the CDR3 is TGTGCTAGCAGCTTAGACAGATACAATGAGCAGTTCTTC.

The chain is built from TRBV13 and TRBJ1-4; D ambiguous. Germline assignment: CDR1 PRHDT and CDR2 FYEKMQ (reference sequence). Trimming took 5 bases from V and 3 from J, leaving 13 bases between them. CDR3 length: 15 residues. CDR3 coding DNA: TGTGCCAGCAGCCCTAGAGAGGGCGCTAATGAAAAACTGTTTTTT. This encodes CASSPREGANEKLFF.

J is TRBJ2-6 and V is TRBV6-4, with D possibly being TRBD1 (6 bases). Germline V gene sequence: CDR1 MRHNA, CDR2 SNTAGT. Trimming left V 0 bases short and J 1 base short, with 7 bases between. The CDR3 is 16 amino acids. The CDR3 nucleotides read TGTGCCAGCAGTGACTCGGGGGCATCTGGGGCCAACGTCCTGACTTTC. Translating gives CASSDSGASGANVLTF.

This clonotype was recorded only once. V usage is TRBV4-3 and J usage is TRBJ2-2, with D perhaps TRBD2 (6 bases). V was trimmed by 3 bases and J by 2 bases, leaving 13 bases between them. CDR1 is LGHNA, CDR2 YSLEER, per germline. There are 16 residues in the CDR3. CDR3 nucleotides: TGCGCCAGCAGCCAGGCGGGAACCTCAAACACCGGGGAGCTGTTTTTT. The encoded protein is CASSQAGTSNTGELFF.

The chain combines TRBV4-1 with TRBJ1-3; no clear D gene. The CDR3 covers 18 residues. The V end was cut by 0 bases, the J end by 3 bases, with 18 bases between. Germline CDR1 reads MGHRA; CDR2 reads YSYEKL. The CDR3 coding sequence is TGCGCCAGCAGCCAAGAAAATTCAGTAGGAGGGCTTGGAAACACCATATATTTT. This encodes CASSQENSVGGLGNTIYF.

The V call is TRBV3-1, the J call TRBJ1-1; D uncertain. The germline CDR1 and CDR2 sequences are LGHDT and YNNKEL (reference sequence). V lost 0 bases and J lost 1, with 18 bases in between. The CDR3 spans 18 residues. CDR3 in amino acids: CASSQEPLDVIGNTEAFF. CDR3 in DNA: TGTGCCAGCAGCCAAGAACCCCTGGATGTAATAGGGAACACTGAAGCTTTCTTT.

The rearrangement uses TRBV12-3 or TRBV12-4 and TRBJ2-1; D gene uncertain. The V and J ends lost 2 bases and 10 bases respectively, with 12 bases between them. The CDR3 is made up of 13 amino acids. In nucleotides, the CDR3 is TGTGCCAGCAGTTTAAGTCCGTCCGGAGAGCAGTTCTTC. Protein product: CASSLSPSGEQFF.

The CDR3 sequence is CASSFSGEQFF. The CDR3 DNA follows: TGTGCCAGCAGCTTCAGCGGTGAGCAGTTCTTC. The rearrangement joins TRBV13 to TRBJ2-1; D is perhaps TRBD2 (5 bases). CDR3 length equals 11 residues. Trimming removed 3 bases from V and 9 bases from J, with 6 bases in between. The germline CDR1 and CDR2 sequences are PRHDT and FYEKMQ (reference sequence).

V gene TRBV4-1 combines with J gene TRBJ1-5, with D perhaps TRBD1 (5 bases). The CDR3 spans 17 residues. Germline V gives CDR1 MGHRA, CDR2 YSYEKL. Trimming left V 3 bases short and J 0 bases short, with 15 bases between. The CDR3 DNA is TGCGCCAGCAGCCAGACGCCAACAGGAAATAGCAATCAGCCCCAGCATTTT. Its translation is CASSQTPTGNSNQPQHF.

V gene TRBV4-3 combines with J gene TRBJ2-2; maybe TRBD1 (6 bases). CDR3 size: 16 residues. V gave up 1 base and J gave up 0 bases, with 9 bases separating them. Germline lookup yields CDR1 LGHNA and CDR2 YSLEER. The CDR3 is CASSQGKGANTGELFF. CDR3 coding DNA: TGCGCCAGCAGCCAAGGCAAGGGGGCGAACACCGGGGAGCTGTTTTTT.

The sample holds one count of this clonotype. J is TRBJ1-1 and V is TRBV7-2; D is ambiguous. V was cut by 3 bases and J by 4 bases, with 6 bases left in between. Germline-derived CDR1 and CDR2 are SGHTA and FQGNSA. The CDR3 runs to 12 residues. CDR3 residues: CASSFWGTEAFF. CDR3 sequence (DNA): TGTGCCAGCAGCTTTTGGGGCACTGAAGCTTTCTTT.

The chain joins TRBV10-3 to TRBJ2-3; unclear D gene. CDR3 length: 13 amino acids. V gave up 0 bases and J gave up 6 bases, with 7 bases separating them. Germline values: CDR1 ENHRY, CDR2 SYGVKD. The CDR3 is CAISESTGDTQYF. The CDR3 coding sequence is TGTGCCATCAGTGAGTCTACCGGGGATACGCAGTATTTT.